This T cell receptor (beta chain) originates from a study of blood T cell repertoires in COVID-19. Study-wide background: Italy, Spain and the United States were the sources of the convalescent and acute COVID-19 samples. PBMCs, B-cell-depleted T cells, or T cells provided the cDNA or gDNA that made up the material.

CDR3 length: 13 amino acids. Per the germline V gene, CDR1 is ENHRY and CDR2 is SYGVKD. The germline V and J ends were trimmed by 2 bases and 3 bases, with 8 bases remaining between them. Per the original methods: Reference gene primer amplification in the assay estimated nucleated cell counts. The repertoire was sequenced with immunoSEQ multiplex PCR; TCRdb's copy has only in-frame clones and lacks some. The D gene and trimming were derived from the DNA, and the V and J assignments and clone size from that table. The table lists 26,000 or so clones, about nine tenths of them singletons, with over 5% in the top ten.

The rearrangement links TRBV10-3 to TRBJ2-7; the D is unclear. This clonotype originated in a man between 60 and 75 years old with active COVID-19. Source material: peripheral blood. As DNA, the CDR3 is TGTGCCATCAGTGAGACACACAGCTACGAGCAGTACTTC. Protein sequence: CAISETHSYEQYF.